The 8 T cell receptor beta chains below all came from one sample that was sequenced in a study of cytomegalovirus exposure and HLA in healthy donors. PCR amplification relied on 60 Vbeta primers (plus 13 Jbeta primers). TCRdb's copy holds only in-frame clones and misses some; the assay was immunoSEQ multiplex PCR. The sample has 150,000 to 200,000 clones; around 80% are singletons. The sample consisted of PBMCs. All receptors derive from a woman under 30 in good health and CMV-seronegative.

The J gene is TRBJ1-2, the V gene TRBV2, with 7 bases that match TRBD1. This CDR3 is 14 amino acids long. Germline V CDR1 and CDR2: SNHLY, FYNNEI. V lost 4 bases and J lost 2; bases outside the gene matches: 4. CDR3 coding DNA: TGTGCCAGCAGTGGGGGGACAGCGAACTATGGCTACACCTTC. Protein sequence: CASSGGTANYGYTF.

This chain links TRBV19 with TRBJ2-1, with TRBD2 as a possible D gene (5 bases). The germline V and J ends were trimmed by 5 bases and 4 bases, with 15 bases remaining between them. This CDR3 comprises 15 residues. The germline V gene encodes CDR1 LNHDA and CDR2 SQIVND (reference sequence). CDR3 in amino acids: CASSRTGRLYNEQFF. The CDR3 DNA sequence: TGTGCCAGTAGTCGGACTGGCCGACTTTACAATGAGCAGTTCTTC.

The rearrangement joins TRBV25-1 to TRBJ2-1; no firm D call. The germline V and J ends were trimmed by 8 bases and 7 bases, with 18 bases remaining between them. Germline V gene data show CDR1 as MGHDK and CDR2 as SYGVNS. The CDR3 covers 14 residues. The CDR3 here is CASQPVGVINEQFF. The CDR3 bases are TGTGCCAGCCAGCCGGTTGGAGTCATTAATGAGCAGTTCTTC.

The chain combines TRBV30 with TRBJ1-2, with D possibly TRBD1 on 6 matching bases. The germline V gene encodes CDR1 GTSNPN and CDR2 SVGIG (reference sequence). CDR3 size: 18 residues. The V and J ends lost 3 bases and 0 bases respectively, with 23 bases between them. CDR3 sequence (DNA): TGTGCCTGGAGCGACCCCCAAAGACGACAGGCTGCTAACTATGGCTACACCTTC. Its translation is CAWSDPQRRQAANYGYTF. Based on the CDR3 plus reference TRBV30 and TRBJ1-2, the full variable domain is SQTIHQWPATLVQPVGSPLSLECTVEGTSNPNLYWYRQAAGRGLQLLFYSVGIGQISSEVPQNLSASRPQDRQFILSSKKLLLSDSGFYLCAWSDPQRRQAANYGYTFGSGTRLTVV.

This chain connects TRBV27 to TRBJ1-2; tentatively, D is TRBD1 (6 bases). Per germline, CDR1 MNHEY and CDR2 SMNVEV (reference sequence). V lost 6 bases to trimming and J lost 2 bases, with 13 bases between them. This CDR3 contains 14 residues. CDR3 coding DNA: TGTGCCAGCAGGCTTTCAGGGGCCAACTATGGCTACACCTTC. Translating it yields CASRLSGANYGYTF.

The chain couples TRBV4-1 to TRBJ1-5; D unclear. Germline CDR1 MGHRA, CDR2 YSYEKL. Trimming shortened V by 4 bases and J by 3 bases, and 10 bases separated the two germline ends. The CDR3 spans 14 residues. Here the CDR3 reads CASSLGRDNQPQHF. The DNA of the CDR3 is TGCGCCAGCAGCCTGGGGAGGGACAATCAGCCCCAGCATTTT.

The chain employs TRBV30 and TRBJ2-1; D perhaps matches TRBD2 (5 bases). Per the germline V gene, CDR1 is GTSNPN and CDR2 is SVGIG (reference sequence). The CDR3 is 11 residues long. V gave up 5 bases and J gave up 5 bases, with 7 bases separating them. The DNA for the CDR3 is TGTGCCTGGGGACTGGACAATGAGCAGTTCTTC. Translation gives CAWGLDNEQFF. The whole variable domain, remainder taken from reference TRBV30 and TRBJ2-1, is SQTIHQWPATLVQPVGSPLSLECTVEGTSNPNLYWYRQAAGRGLQLLFYSVGIGQISSEVPQNLSASRPQDRQFILSSKKLLLSDSGFYLCAWGLDNEQFFGPGTRLTVL.

The chain has TRBV5-4 and TRBJ2-3; TRBD1 might be the D (6 bases). Trimming took 2 bases from V and 3 from J, leaving 13 bases between them. The CDR3 runs to 15 residues. CDR1 and CDR2 (germline): SGHNT, YYREEE (reference sequence). CDR3 sequence reads: CASSFDLDRTDTQYF. CDR3 DNA: TGTGCCAGCAGCTTCGACCTCGACAGGACAGATACGCAGTATTTT.